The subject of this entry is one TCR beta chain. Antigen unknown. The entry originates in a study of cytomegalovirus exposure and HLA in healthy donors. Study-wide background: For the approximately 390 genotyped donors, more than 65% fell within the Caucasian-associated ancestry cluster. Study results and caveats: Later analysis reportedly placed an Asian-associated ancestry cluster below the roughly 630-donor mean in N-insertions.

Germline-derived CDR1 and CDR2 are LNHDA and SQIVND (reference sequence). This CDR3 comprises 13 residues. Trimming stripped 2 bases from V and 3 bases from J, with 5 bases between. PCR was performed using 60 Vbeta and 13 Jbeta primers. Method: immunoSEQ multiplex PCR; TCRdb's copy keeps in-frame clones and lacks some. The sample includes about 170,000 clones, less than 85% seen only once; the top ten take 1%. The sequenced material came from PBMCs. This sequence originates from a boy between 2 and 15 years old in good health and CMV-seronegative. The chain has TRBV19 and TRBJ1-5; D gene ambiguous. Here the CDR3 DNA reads TGTGCCAGTAGTATAATCCTCAATCAGCCCCAGCATTTT. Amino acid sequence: CASSIILNQPQHF.